This T cell receptor beta chain emerged from a study of T cells in Graves' hyperthyroidism and ophthalmopathy. Findings and limits, study-wide: Ophthalmopathy, as predicted by the model, came a median 6.5 months after the prediction.

There were TCR beta CDR3 regions amplified from RNA transcripts. The study used the HTBI primer set for a first-round RT-PCR of the TCR CDR3. TCRdb used MiXCR to reprocess the multiplex PCR reads, holding one entry per CDR3 protein. The table lists around 350,000 distinct CDR3 sequences, approximately 19% of them singletons, with 3% to 4.5% in the top ten. It was considered stable Graves' hyperthyroidism when ophthalmopathy did not progress within 18 months. Criteria for exclusion of patients were uncontrolled infection, other autoimmune disease, pregnancy or lactation. A roughly 10 ml volume of fresh peripheral blood provided the PBMCs. Only a few counts were recorded for this clonotype. The target antigen is unknown. V lost 7 bases, J lost 2 bases, and 17 bases lay in between. The germline gives CDR1 MGHRA, CDR2 YSYEKL. The CDR3 extends over 15 amino acids.

This chain connects TRBV4-1 to TRBJ1-1, with TRBD1 as a possible D gene (5 bases). Sample: blood. The origin of this receptor is a woman under 30 with Graves' hyperthyroidism. For the CDR3, the DNA is TGCGCCAGCAAGCCTTCGATAGGGGCTAACACTGAAGCTTTCTTT. As protein: CASKPSIGANTEAFF.